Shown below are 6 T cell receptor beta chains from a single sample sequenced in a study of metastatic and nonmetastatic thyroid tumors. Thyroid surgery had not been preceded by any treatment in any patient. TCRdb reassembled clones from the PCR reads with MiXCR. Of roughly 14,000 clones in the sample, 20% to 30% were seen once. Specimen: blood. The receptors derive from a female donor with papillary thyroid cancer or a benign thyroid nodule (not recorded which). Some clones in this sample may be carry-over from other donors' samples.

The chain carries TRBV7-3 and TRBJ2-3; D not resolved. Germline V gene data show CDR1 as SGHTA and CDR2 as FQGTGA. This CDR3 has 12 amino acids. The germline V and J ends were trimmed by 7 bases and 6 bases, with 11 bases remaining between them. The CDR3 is CASIYVGDTQYF. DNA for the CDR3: TGTGCCAGCATCTACGTAGGTGATACGCAGTATTTT.

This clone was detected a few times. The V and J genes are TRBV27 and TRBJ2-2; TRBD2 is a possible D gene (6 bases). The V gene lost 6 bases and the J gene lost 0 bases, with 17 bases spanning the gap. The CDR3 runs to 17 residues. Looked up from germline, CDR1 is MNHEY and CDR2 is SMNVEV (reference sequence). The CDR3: CASSLRRDSPNTGELFF. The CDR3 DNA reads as TGTGCCAGCAGCCTTCGCCGGGACTCCCCGAACACCGGGGAGCTGTTTTTT.

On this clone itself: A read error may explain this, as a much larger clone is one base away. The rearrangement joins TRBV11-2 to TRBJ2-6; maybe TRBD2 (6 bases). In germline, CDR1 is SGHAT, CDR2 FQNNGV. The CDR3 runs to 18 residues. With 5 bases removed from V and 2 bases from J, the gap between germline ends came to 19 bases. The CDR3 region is CASSPWVAVVAGANVLTF. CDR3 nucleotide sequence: TGTGCCAGCAGCCCTTGGGTAGCGGTGGTCGCTGGGGCCAACGTCCTGACTTTC.

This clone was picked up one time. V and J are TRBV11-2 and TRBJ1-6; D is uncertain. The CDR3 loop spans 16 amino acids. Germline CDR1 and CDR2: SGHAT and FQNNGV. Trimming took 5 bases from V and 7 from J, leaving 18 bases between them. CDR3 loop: CASSHGCARGNSPLHF. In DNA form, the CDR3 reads TGTGCCAGCAGCCATGGTTGTGCCCGGGGAAATTCACCCCTCCACTTT.

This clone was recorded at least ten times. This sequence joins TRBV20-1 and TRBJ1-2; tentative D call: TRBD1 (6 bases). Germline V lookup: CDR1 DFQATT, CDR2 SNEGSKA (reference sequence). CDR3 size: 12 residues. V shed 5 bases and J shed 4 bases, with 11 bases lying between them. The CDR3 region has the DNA TGCAGTGCTCCCGGGGACACCTATGGCTACACCTTC. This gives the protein CSAPGDTYGYTF.

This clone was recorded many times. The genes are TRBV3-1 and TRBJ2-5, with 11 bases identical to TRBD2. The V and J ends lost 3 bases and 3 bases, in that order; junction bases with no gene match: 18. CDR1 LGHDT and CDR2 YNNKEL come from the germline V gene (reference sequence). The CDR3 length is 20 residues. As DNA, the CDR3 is TGTGCCAGCAGCCAGGTAACTAGCGGGAGTAACGCATTTCCTGAAGAGACCCAGTACTTC. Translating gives CASSQVTSGSNAFPEETQYF.